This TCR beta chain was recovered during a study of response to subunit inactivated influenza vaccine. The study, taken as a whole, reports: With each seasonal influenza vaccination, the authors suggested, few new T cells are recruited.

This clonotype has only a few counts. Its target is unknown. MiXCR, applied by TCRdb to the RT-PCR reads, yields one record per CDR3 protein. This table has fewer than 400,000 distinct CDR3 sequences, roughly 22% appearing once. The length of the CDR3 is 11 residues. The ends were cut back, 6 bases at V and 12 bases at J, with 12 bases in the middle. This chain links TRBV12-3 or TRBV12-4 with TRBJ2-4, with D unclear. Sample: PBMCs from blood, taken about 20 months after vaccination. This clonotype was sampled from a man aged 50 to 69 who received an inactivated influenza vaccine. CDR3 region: CASRAKGHQYF. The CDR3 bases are TGTGCCAGCAGAGCCAAGGGCCATCAGTACTTC.